The rows below give T cell receptor beta chains drawn from one sample of a study of blood T cell repertoires in COVID-19. Clones were sequenced by immunoSEQ multiplex PCR, and TCRdb holds only the in-frame ones, with some missing. This table holds under 250,000 clones, approximately 84% found once. Source material: peripheral blood. Receptors originate from a man in his fifties or sixties with active or convalescent COVID-19. Each CDR3 is given with its conserved first and last residue. The D gene is left open where the match is weak. Some rows mark clone size as missing; the rest say once, few, many or name a class of expanded clone.

CDR3 protein | CDR3 DNA | J gene | V gene | clone size | D gene
CASSRGTGGEQYF | TGTGCCAGCAGCCGAGGGACAGGCGGCGAGCAGTACTTC | TRBJ2-7 | TRBV7-9 | NA | TRBD1
CASSQAGVGPGANVLTF | TGCGCCAGCAGCCAAGCCGGGGTGGGCCCTGGGGCCAACGTCCTGACTTTC | TRBJ2-6 | TRBV4-1 | NA | NA
CASSLTGAEAFF | TGTGCCAGCAGCTTGACAGGGGCTGAAGCTTTCTTT | TRBJ1-1 | TRBV6-5 | NA | TRBD1
CASSSPDRGIGGELFF | TGTGCCAGTAGTTCCCCGGACAGGGGGATTGGCGGGGAGCTGTTTTTT | TRBJ2-2 | TRBV19 | NA | TRBD1
CSGGGQDSTDTQYF | TGCAGTGGTGGTGGACAGGACTCCACAGATACGCAGTATTTT | TRBJ2-3 | TRBV29-1 | NA | TRBD1
CASRQGTNSPLHF | TGTGCCAGCAGGCAGGGTACGAATTCACCCCTCCACTTT | TRBJ1-6 | TRBV12-3/TRBV12-4 | NA | NA
CASSQDLGKGAFNYGYTF | TGCGCCAGCAGCCAAGATCTCGGGAAGGGGGCCTTTAACTATGGCTACACCTTC | TRBJ1-2 | TRBV4-3 | once | TRBD1
CASSPTDRTYEQYF | TGTGCCAGCAGCCCCACGGACAGGACCTACGAGCAGTACTTC | TRBJ2-7 | TRBV3-1/TRBV3-2 | NA | TRBD1
CASSLAGGSYEQYF | TGTGCCAGCAGCTTAGCAGGCGGGTCCTACGAGCAGTACTTC | TRBJ2-7 | TRBV7-9 | NA | NA
CASGLGGRDRVWNTIYF | TGTGCTAGTGGTTTGGGCGGCCGGGACAGGGTATGGAACACCATATATTTT | TRBJ1-3 | TRBV12-5 | NA | TRBD1
CASSPSGYTNEKLFF | TGTGCCAGCAGCCCCTCAGGGTACACTAATGAAAAACTGTTTTTT | TRBJ1-4 | TRBV9 | NA | NA
CASSKESDRGNQPQHF | TGTGCCAGCAGCAAAGAAAGCGACAGGGGCAATCAGCCCCAGCATTTT | TRBJ1-5 | TRBV21-1 | few | NA
CASSEALPDIFNSGNTIYF | TGTGCCAGCAGTGAAGCCCTACCCGACATTTTTAACTCTGGAAACACCATATATTTT | TRBJ1-3 | TRBV6-1 | NA | NA
CSVASGSYNEQFF | TGCAGCGTTGCCAGCGGGAGTTACAATGAGCAGTTCTTC | TRBJ2-1 | TRBV29-1 | NA | TRBD2
CAWSVAGMLYEQYF | TGTGCCTGGAGTGTGGCAGGGATGTTATACGAGCAGTACTTC | TRBJ2-7 | TRBV30 | NA | NA
CSVESSAMNTEAFF | TGCAGCGTTGAAAGCTCCGCTATGAACACTGAAGCTTTCTTT | TRBJ1-1 | TRBV29-1 | NA | NA
CASSFLTSGGLNEQFF | TGTGCCAGCAGTTTTCTTACTAGCGGGGGCCTCAATGAGCAGTTCTTC | TRBJ2-1 | TRBV27 | NA | TRBD2
CAWRKGGRTEAFF | TGTGCCTGGAGAAAAGGAGGGAGGACTGAAGCTTTCTTT | TRBJ1-1 | TRBV30 | NA | NA
CAWSVLQGLSYTF | TGTGCCTGGAGTGTACTTCAGGGGTTAAGCTACACCTTC | TRBJ1-2 | TRBV30 | NA | NA
CASSARTDANTIYF | TGTGCCAGCAGCGCTCGGACAGATGCAAACACCATATATTTT | TRBJ1-3 | TRBV13 | NA | NA
CASSPEGQGGNYGYTF | TGTGCCAGTAGTCCGGAGGGACAGGGAGGAAACTATGGCTACACCTTC | TRBJ1-2 | TRBV19 | NA | TRBD1
CASSLGLAGATIDEQFF | TGTGCCAGCAGCCTGGGACTAGCGGGGGCCACGATAGATGAGCAGTTCTTC | TRBJ2-1 | TRBV7-9 | NA | TRBD2
CASSLLGTGANYGYTF | TGTGCCAGCAGCTTACTTGGGACAGGAGCTAACTATGGCTACACCTTC | TRBJ1-2 | TRBV3-1/TRBV3-2 | NA | TRBD1
CASKAGGGSDTQYF | TGTGCCAGCAAAGCGGGCGGGGGGTCAGATACGCAGTATTTT | TRBJ2-3 | TRBV19 | NA | TRBD2
CASTLRGGAYNEQFF | TGTGCCAGTACCCTTCGGGGGGGGGCTTACAATGAGCAGTTCTTC | TRBJ2-1 | TRBV19 | NA | TRBD2
CAISGDRGVGKNEQFF | TGTGCCATCAGTGGGGACAGGGGGGTCGGCAAGAATGAGCAGTTCTTC | TRBJ2-1 | TRBV10-3 | NA | TRBD1
CSVDGRGETQYF | TGCAGCGTTGACGGCAGGGGAGAGACCCAGTACTTC | TRBJ2-5 | TRBV29-1 | few | NA
CASSFWNTEAFF | TGTGCCAGCAGTTTCTGGAACACTGAAGCTTTCTTT | TRBJ1-1 | TRBV12-3/TRBV12-4 | NA | NA
CASSVDSGGAETQYF | TGTGCCAGCAGCGTAGACAGCGGGGGGGCGGAGACCCAGTACTTC | TRBJ2-5 | TRBV9 | NA | TRBD2
CASRGGQGVRNSPLHF | TGTGCCAGTAGAGGGGGACAGGGGGTACGGAATTCACCCCTCCACTTT | TRBJ1-6 | TRBV19 | NA | TRBD1
CASSLAGDRGEKLFF | TGTGCCAGCAGCTTAGCGGGGGACAGGGGTGAAAAACTGTTTTTT | TRBJ1-4 | TRBV7-2 | many | TRBD1
CASMDSLLGNYGYTF | TGTGCCAGCATGGACAGCCTCTTGGGGAACTATGGCTACACCTTC | TRBJ1-2 | TRBV6-5 | NA | NA
CASSQPGGVNEQYF | TGCGCCAGCAGCCAACCCGGAGGGGTCAACGAGCAGTACTTC | TRBJ2-7 | TRBV4-1 | NA | NA
CASSLVPGRWEQYF | TGTGCCAGCAGCTTAGTTCCAGGGCGCTGGGAGCAGTACTTC | TRBJ2-7 | TRBV7-9 | NA | NA
CASSLLGGTAGELFF | TGTGCCAGCAGTTTACTCGGGGGTACCGCCGGGGAGCTGTTTTTT | TRBJ2-2 | TRBV28 | once | NA
CASSLGDSVSGYTF | TGTGCCAGCAGCTTGGGGGACAGCGTGAGCGGCTACACCTTC | TRBJ1-2 | TRBV5-4 | few | TRBD1
CASSPTGIYEQYF | TGTGCCAGCAGCCCGACAGGGATCTACGAGCAGTACTTC | TRBJ2-7 | TRBV3-1/TRBV3-2 | NA | TRBD1
CASSPMTGSNEKLFF | TGTGCCAGCAGTCCGATGACAGGGTCTAATGAAAAACTGTTTTTT | TRBJ1-4 | TRBV6-2/TRBV6-3 | NA | TRBD1
CASSEIIGGGQPQHF | TGCGCCAGCAGTGAGATTATAGGGGGCGGTCAGCCCCAGCATTTT | TRBJ1-5 | TRBV10-1 | many | TRBD1
CASSRGTGELFF | TGTGCCAGCAGTCGCGGGACCGGGGAGCTGTTTTTT | TRBJ2-2 | TRBV6-5 | NA | NA
CASSEGTSETYEQYF | TGTGCCAGCAGTGAAGGGACTAGCGAAACCTACGAGCAGTACTTC | TRBJ2-7 | TRBV6-1 | NA | TRBD2
CASSQSNSGTGQGRDTQYF | TGCGCCAGCAGTCAATCGAATTCCGGGACCGGACAGGGTAGAGATACGCAGTATTTT | TRBJ2-3 | TRBV23-1 | NA | TRBD1
CASSSQGTDTDTQYF | TGTGCCAGCAGTTCCCAAGGGACAGACACAGATACGCAGTATTTT | TRBJ2-3 | TRBV28 | NA | TRBD1
CASSWGTDLYEQYF | TGTGCCAGCAGCTGGGGGACAGACCTCTACGAGCAGTACTTC | TRBJ2-7 | TRBV2 | NA | TRBD1
CASSLVGGAGYEQYF | TGTGCCAGCAGCTTAGTCGGGGGGGCAGGGTACGAGCAGTACTTC | TRBJ2-7 | TRBV7-9 | NA | TRBD2
CASSLRPPNTGELFF | TGCGCCAGCAGCCTCAGGCCTCCGAACACCGGGGAGCTGTTTTTT | TRBJ2-2 | TRBV4-3 | NA | NA
CASSPFGLSPSPEAFF | TGTGCCAGCAGTCCTTTTGGACTGTCTCCTTCCCCTGAAGCTTTCTTT | TRBJ1-1 | TRBV27 | NA | NA
CASSEEGNIQYF | TGCGCCAGCAGCGAAGAGGGAAACATTCAGTACTTC | TRBJ2-4 | TRBV5-1 | NA | NA
CSASFLSSYEQYF | TGCAGTGCTAGTTTTCTGAGCTCCTACGAGCAGTACTTC | TRBJ2-7 | TRBV20-1 | NA | NA
CASSLASPGNTIYF | TGCGCCAGCAGCTTGGCCAGTCCAGGAAACACCATATATTTT | TRBJ1-3 | TRBV5-1 | NA | NA
CASRSGVANEKLFF | TGCGCCAGCCGATCAGGGGTGGCTAATGAAAAACTGTTTTTT | TRBJ1-4 | TRBV4-1 | NA | NA
CASSVAGVGLQETQYF | TGTGCCAGCAGCGTAGCGGGGGTAGGATTACAAGAGACCCAGTACTTC | TRBJ2-5 | TRBV3-1/TRBV3-2 | NA | TRBD2
CSATLRDYSTF | TGCAGTGCCACACTCCGGGACTATAGCACCTTC | TRBJ1-2 | TRBV20-1 | NA | NA
CAWTGLAGTEQYF | TGTGCCTGGACCGGACTAGCGGGGACCGAGCAGTACTTC | TRBJ2-7 | TRBV30 | NA | TRBD2
CASSQVGTGGTDTQYF | TGTGCCAGCAGCCAAGTGGGTACAGGGGGGACAGATACGCAGTATTTT | TRBJ2-3 | TRBV3-1/TRBV3-2 | NA | TRBD1
CASSETGGLAYEQYF | TGTGCCAGCAGCGAAACAGGGGGCCTGGCTTACGAGCAGTACTTC | TRBJ2-7 | TRBV9 | NA | TRBD1
CASSLVAGGTDTQYF | TGCGCCAGCAGCTTGGTAGCGGGGGGCACAGATACGCAGTATTTT | TRBJ2-3 | TRBV5-1 | NA | TRBD2